A selection of T cell receptor beta chains follows, all from one sample in a study of cytomegalovirus exposure and HLA in healthy donors. Some clones are missing from TCRdb's copy, which holds only in-frame ones; the method was immunoSEQ multiplex PCR. The sample records some 180,000 clones, about 82% being singletons. Sequencing input: PBMCs. The receptors were sampled from a woman aged 25 to 39 in good health and CMV-seronegative. Each CDR3 is given with its conserved first and last residue. A D gene is named only where the DNA matches it firmly. Expanded clones get a size class; other rows say once, few or many, or leave the size out.

>TRBD2|TRBJ2-1|TRBV7-9|.
TGTGCCAGCAGCACAACCTCTGGGGTGATAGCGGGGGGTTACAATGAGCAGTTCTTC
CASSTTSGVIAGGYNEQFF
>.|TRBJ1-1|TRBV28|few
TGTGCCAGCAGTACAGCAGGGGCCACTGAAGCTTTCTTT
CASSTAGATEAFF
>TRBD1|TRBJ2-7|TRBV5-1|.
TGCGCCAGCAGCGATGGACAGGGGGACGAGCAGTACTTC
CASSDGQGDEQYF
>TRBD2|TRBJ2-3|TRBV9|.
TGTGCCAGCAGCCCACGAGAGCGGGGGGTCACAGATACGCAGTATTTT
CASSPRERGVTDTQYF
>TRBD2|TRBJ2-5|TRBV19|.
TGTGCCAGTAGTATAAGGCGGCTAGCGGGGGGGCAAGAGACCCAGTACTTC
CASSIRRLAGGQETQYF
>.|TRBJ2-7|TRBV29-1|.
TGCAGCGTTGAAAGCTCGAACGGGTACGAGCAGTACTTC
CSVESSNGYEQYF
>.|TRBJ2-2|TRBV7-2|.
TGTGCCAGCAGCTTAGCTAGCGTTTTTCCCGGGGAGCTGTTTTTT
CASSLASVFPGELFF
>.|TRBJ1-2|TRBV6-1|.
TGTGCCAGCACCACAGTCTATGGCTACACCTTC
CASTTVYGYTF
>.|TRBJ1-4|TRBV6-6|.
TGTGCCAGCAGTCTTGATCTAGGGGCTAATGAAAAACTGTTTTTT
CASSLDLGANEKLFF
>.|TRBJ1-4|TRBV30|.
TGTGCCTGGAGCTCATTTCTAGGAAAACTGTTTTTT
CAWSSFLGKLFF
>TRBD2|TRBJ2-5|TRBV19|.
TGTGCCAGTAGTATCCCTAGCGGGGCTTCACAAGAGACCCAGTACTTC
CASSIPSGASQETQYF
>.|TRBJ2-3|TRBV4-2|.
TGTGCCAGCAGCCAAGTGCAGGGTTCCGGATATACGCAGTATTTT
CASSQVQGSGYTQYF
>.|TRBJ1-1|TRBV7-9|.
TGTGCCAGCAGCTTACGGGATGGGGACACTGAAGCTTTCTTT
CASSLRDGDTEAFF
>TRBD1|TRBJ2-2|TRBV6-5|.
TGTGCCAGCACAGCAGACAGGGACATGGCCGGGGAGCTGTTTTTT
CASTADRDMAGELFF
>.|TRBJ1-4|TRBV5-4|.
TGTGCCATCTCCTTTGGGGGGTCGGTTGAAAAACTGTTTTTT
CAISFGGSVEKLFF